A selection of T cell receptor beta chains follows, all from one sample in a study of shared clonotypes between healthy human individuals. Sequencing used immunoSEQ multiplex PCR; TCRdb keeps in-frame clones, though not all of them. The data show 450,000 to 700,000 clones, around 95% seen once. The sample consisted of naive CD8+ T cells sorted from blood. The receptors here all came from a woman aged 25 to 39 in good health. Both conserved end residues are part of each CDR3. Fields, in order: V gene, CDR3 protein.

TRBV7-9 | CASSPRGAGAALETQYF
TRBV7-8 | CASSFQGQTQYF
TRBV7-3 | CASSRDGLAEAFF
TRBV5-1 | CASSSDRGMGDEQYF
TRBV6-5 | CASSYREGKNTEAFF
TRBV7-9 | CASSTPGLSYEQYF
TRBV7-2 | CASSLGLAGRETQYF
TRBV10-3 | CAISEGLPGGELFF
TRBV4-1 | CASSRGQMNNEQFF
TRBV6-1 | CASSEFGAGERISNQPQHF
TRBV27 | CASRAFGASGDTDTQYF
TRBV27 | CASNSGSNNEQFF
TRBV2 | CASSEARSNYGYTF
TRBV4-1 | CASSQGGGDQPQHF
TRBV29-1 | CSVHSGSLPLSYEQYF
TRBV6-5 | CASSPRDRAPYEQYF
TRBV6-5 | CASSPSDRDCCDTF
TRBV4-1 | CASSQEVAGGYYEQYF
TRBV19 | CASSIGGRNEQYF
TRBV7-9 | CASSLAWARSGDNTGELFF
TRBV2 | CASSGPGAYNEQFF
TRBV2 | CASKTEMNEQFF
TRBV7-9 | CASSPRDRGVDTQYF
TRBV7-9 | CASSHTPREQYF
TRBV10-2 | CASSLSGRAYEQYF
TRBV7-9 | CASSLTGTGDRETQYF
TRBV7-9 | CASSVPGQNTGELFF
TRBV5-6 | CASSSTLGLANEQFF
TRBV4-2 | CASSQDTYNLGGGQETQYF
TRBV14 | CASSQSDRGRTGELFF
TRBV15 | CATSGPMGLNTGELFF
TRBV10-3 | CAISDPASGHQETQYF
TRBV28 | CASSLFFRGTGQNTEAFF
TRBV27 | CASSPGSRATEAFF
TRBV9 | CASARVSAQVDTQYF
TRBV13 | CASSPQGGGDTQYF
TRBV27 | CASSSTGAYSPLHF
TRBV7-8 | CASSFIGSGETQYF
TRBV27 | CATGTGDPSEQYF
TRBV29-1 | CSVEQATEAFF
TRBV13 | CASRSDMLNTEAFF
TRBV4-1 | CASSQETGGPREQYF
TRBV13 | CASSSKVAGEITGELFF
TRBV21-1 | CASSKAGTSGLYEQYF
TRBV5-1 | CASSSGDREGEKLFF
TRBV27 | CASSLVSRGQPQHF
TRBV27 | CASSIGTGDYEQFF
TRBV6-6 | CASSSAILEPTDTQYF
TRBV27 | CASSITSGDAYEQYF
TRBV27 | CASSPARNEQFF
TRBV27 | CASSLRHGGTEAFF
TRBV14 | CASSDRLAGNEQFF